The T cell receptor beta chain described here comes from a study of beta chain features in type 1 diabetes. Findings of the study overall: Moderate but significant shortening of TCRB CDR3s was recorded in all four CD4+ subsets from Type 1 diabetes patients. Insertions were fewer and deletions more numerous at VDJ junctions in type 1 diabetes patients. Naive, central memory and Treg TCRB repertoires seemed to resemble each other more closely in patients than they did in healthy donors.

The sequenced template was cDNA made from the entire isolated RNA. Assay: immunoSEQ multiplex PCR; the TCRdb copy retains only in-frame clones and omits some. The table records 680,000 or so clones, about an eighth of them present only once. Sampling consisted of one heparinised blood draw per donor, averaging about 116 mL. Isolation of CD4+ naive, central memory, regulatory and stem cell-like memory cells was achieved by sorting via CD45RO/CCR7/CD25/CD127/CD95/CD27. Per germline, CDR1 MNHEY and CDR2 SVGAGI. With 0 bases removed from V and 0 bases from J, the gap between germline ends came to 10 bases. The CDR3 covers 16 residues. This clone was seen a handful of times. Its antigen is unidentified.

J is TRBJ2-3 and V is TRBV6-5; D is undetermined. The clonotype originates from a man aged 18 to 35 with type 1 diabetes. Source material: naive CD4+ T cells from blood. The CDR3 here is CASSYSRTTSTDTQYF. The CDR3, as DNA: TGTGCCAGCAGTTACTCCCGGACCACTAGCACAGATACGCAGTATTTT.